The 3 T cell receptor beta chains listed next were all sequenced from one sample in a study of T-cell reconstitution after alpha-beta-depleted transplantation in children listed by TCRdb under 2016. Library creation used PCR. The sequencer was an Illumina HiSeq 2500. TCR library preparation used molecular barcoding, with unique molecular identifiers applied to normalize quantification of the TCRbeta repertoire. The public reads were quality trimmed at Q25 with fastp and then assembled into clones with MiXCR by TCRdb, keeping productive beta chains. Every CDR3 protein is listed once, alongside the most common genes and DNA of its rows. This sample gives some 400,000 distinct CDR3 sequences in total; roughly 20% of them show up just once. The top ten clones comprise around 4% of the sample. Specimen: PBMCs from the stem cell graft donor, collected from the stem cell graft. The receptors come from a human donor who donated a stem cell graft to a child with acute myeloid leukemia.

CDR3 protein: CASSEWTGGAYEQYF. The CDR3 DNA is TGCGCCAGCAGTGAGTGGACAGGGGGTGCCTACGAGCAGTACTTC. The chain combines TRBV10-1 with TRBJ2-7, with 10 nucleotides matching TRBD1. The V gene end was trimmed by 1 base and the J gene end by 2 bases; junction bases not matched to a gene: 2. There are 15 residues in the CDR3. Germline-derived CDR1 and CDR2 are WNHNN and SYGVQD (reference sequence).

This rearrangement joins TRBV28 to TRBJ1-5; D remains unclear. There are 13 residues in the CDR3. The V and J ends lost 6 bases and 9 bases respectively, with 15 bases between them. From germline, CDR1 is MDHEN and CDR2 SYDVKM. Written as DNA, the CDR3 is TGTGCCAGCAGCTTGAGGGTGGCTCGGCCCCAGCATTTT. It codes for CASSLRVARPQHF.

The rearrangement uses TRBV6-1 and TRBJ2-7, with 12 bases fitting TRBD2. The V segment lost 4 bases and the J segment 6 bases; nucleotides outside the gene matches: 7. Germline CDR1 and CDR2: MNHNS and SASEGT. The CDR3 sequence is 15 residues long. The chain's CDR3 is CASSGASGRASEQYF. CDR3 nucleotide sequence: TGTGCCAGCAGTGGTGCTAGCGGGAGGGCCAGCGAGCAGTACTTC.